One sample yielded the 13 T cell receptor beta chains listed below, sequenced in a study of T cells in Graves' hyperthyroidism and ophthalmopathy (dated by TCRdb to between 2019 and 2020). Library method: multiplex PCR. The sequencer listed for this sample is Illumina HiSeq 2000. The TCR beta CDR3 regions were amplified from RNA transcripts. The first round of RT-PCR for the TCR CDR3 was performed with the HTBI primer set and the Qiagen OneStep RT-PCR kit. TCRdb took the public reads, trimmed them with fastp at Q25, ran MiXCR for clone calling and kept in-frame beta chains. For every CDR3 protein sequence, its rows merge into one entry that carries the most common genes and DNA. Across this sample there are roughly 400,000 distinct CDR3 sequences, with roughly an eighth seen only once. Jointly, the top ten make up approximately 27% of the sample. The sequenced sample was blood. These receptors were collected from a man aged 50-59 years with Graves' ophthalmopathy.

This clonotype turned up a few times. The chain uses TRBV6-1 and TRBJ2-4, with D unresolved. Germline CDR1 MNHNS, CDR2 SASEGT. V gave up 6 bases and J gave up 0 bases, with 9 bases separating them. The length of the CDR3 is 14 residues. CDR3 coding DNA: TGTGCCAGCAGGGGAACAGTAGCCAAAAACATTCAGTACTTC. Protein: CASRGTVAKNIQYF.

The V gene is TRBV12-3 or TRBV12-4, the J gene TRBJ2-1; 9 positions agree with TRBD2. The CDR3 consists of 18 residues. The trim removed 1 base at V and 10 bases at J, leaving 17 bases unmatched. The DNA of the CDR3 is TGTGCCAGCAGTTTAGGGGGGTGGGCTAGCGGGATATCGCGGGAGCAGTTCTTC. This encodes CASSLGGWASGISREQFF.

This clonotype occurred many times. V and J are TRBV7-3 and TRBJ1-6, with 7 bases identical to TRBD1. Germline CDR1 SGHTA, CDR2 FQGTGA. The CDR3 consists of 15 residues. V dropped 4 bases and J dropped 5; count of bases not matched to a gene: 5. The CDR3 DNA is TGTGCCAGCAGCTCCCCGGGACAGCATAATTCACCCCTCCACTTT. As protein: CASSSPGQHNSPLHF.

CDR3 sequence reads: CASSLGGSAPDTQYF. The CDR3 DNA reads TGCGCCAGCAGCTTGGGTGGTAGCGCACCAGATACGCAGTATTTT. This sequence joins TRBV5-1 and TRBJ2-3; maybe TRBD2 (5 bases). This CDR3 spans 15 amino acids. V lost 0 bases to trimming and J lost 4 bases, with 12 bases between them. Germline CDR1 and CDR2: SGHRS and YFSETQ. The full variable domain, rest sourced from reference TRBV5-1 and TRBJ2-3, is KAGVTQTPRYLIKTRGQQVTLSCSPISGHRSVSWYQQTPGQGLQFLFEYFSETQRNKGNFPGRFSGRQFSNSRSEMNVSTLELGDSALYLCASSLGGSAPDTQYFGPGTRLTVL.

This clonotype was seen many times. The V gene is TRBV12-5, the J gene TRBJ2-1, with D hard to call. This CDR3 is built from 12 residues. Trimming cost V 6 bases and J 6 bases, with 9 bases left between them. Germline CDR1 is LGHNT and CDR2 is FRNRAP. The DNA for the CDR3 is TGTGCTAGTGGCCCGATCTTCAATGAGCAGTTCTTC. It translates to CASGPIFNEQFF.

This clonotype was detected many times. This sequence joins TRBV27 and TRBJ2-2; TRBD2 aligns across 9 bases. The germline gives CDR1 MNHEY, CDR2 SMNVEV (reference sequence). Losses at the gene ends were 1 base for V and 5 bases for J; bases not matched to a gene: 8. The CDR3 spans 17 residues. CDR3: CASSLLGGRAETGELFF. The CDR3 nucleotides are TGTGCCAGCAGTTTATTGGGCGGGAGGGCGGAAACCGGGGAGCTGTTTTTT.

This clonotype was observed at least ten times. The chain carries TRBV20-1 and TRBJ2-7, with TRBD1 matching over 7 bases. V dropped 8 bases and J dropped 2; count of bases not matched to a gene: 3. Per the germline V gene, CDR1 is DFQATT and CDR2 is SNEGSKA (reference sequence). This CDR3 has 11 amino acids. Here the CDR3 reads CSIQGAYEQYF. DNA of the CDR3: TGCAGTATCCAGGGGGCCTACGAGCAGTACTTC.

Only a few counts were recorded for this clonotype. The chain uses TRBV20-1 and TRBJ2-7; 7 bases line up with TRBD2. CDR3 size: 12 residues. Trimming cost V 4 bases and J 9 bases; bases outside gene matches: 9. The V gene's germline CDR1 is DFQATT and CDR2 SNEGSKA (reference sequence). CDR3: CSAKGREEGQYF. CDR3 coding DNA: TGCAGTGCTAAAGGACGGGAGGAGGGGCAGTACTTC.

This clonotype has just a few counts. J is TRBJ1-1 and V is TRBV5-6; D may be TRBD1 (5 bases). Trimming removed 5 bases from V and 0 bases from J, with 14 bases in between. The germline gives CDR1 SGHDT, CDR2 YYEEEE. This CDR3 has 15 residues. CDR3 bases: TGTGCCAGCAGGGAATACAGGAGAATGAACACTGAAGCTTTCTTT. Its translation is CASREYRRMNTEAFF.

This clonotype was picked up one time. The CDR3 DNA reads as TGTGCCAGCAGTCCGCCGGGACTCAATCAAGAGACCCAGTACTTC. Protein product: CASSPPGLNQETQYF. The chain links TRBV6-1 to TRBJ2-5; possible D gene TRBD2, 6 bases. The CDR3 totals 15 residues. CDR1 is MNHNS and CDR2 is SASEGT in the germline V gene. V gave up 5 bases and J gave up 2 bases, with 15 bases separating them.

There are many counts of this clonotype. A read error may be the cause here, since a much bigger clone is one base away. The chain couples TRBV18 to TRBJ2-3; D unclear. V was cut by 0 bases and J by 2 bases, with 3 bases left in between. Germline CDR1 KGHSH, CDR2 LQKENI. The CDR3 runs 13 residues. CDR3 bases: TGTGCCAGCTCACCACCCATCACAGATACGCAGTATTTT. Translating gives CASSPPITDTQYF. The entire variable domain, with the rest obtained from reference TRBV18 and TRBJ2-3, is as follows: NAGVMQNPRHLVRRRGQEARLRCSPMKGHSHVYWYRQLPEEGLKFMVYLQKENIIDESGMPKERFSAEFPKEGPSILRIQQVVRGDSAAYFCASSPPITDTQYFGPGTRLTVL.

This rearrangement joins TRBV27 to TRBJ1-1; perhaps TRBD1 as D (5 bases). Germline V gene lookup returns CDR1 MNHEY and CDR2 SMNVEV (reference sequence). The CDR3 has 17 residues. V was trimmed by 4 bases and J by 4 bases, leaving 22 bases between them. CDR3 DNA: TGTGCCAGCAGTTCAAACGGGGACGGTCGGGCCCCCACTGAAGCTTTCTTT. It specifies CASSSNGDGRAPTEAFF.

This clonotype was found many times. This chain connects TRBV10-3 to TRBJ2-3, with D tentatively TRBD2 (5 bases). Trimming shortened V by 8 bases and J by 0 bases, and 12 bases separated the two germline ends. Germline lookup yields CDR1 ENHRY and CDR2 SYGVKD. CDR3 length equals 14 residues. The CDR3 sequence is CAISLGVSTDTQYF. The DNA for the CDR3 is TGTGCCATCTCTCTCGGGGTTAGCACAGATACGCAGTATTTT.